This T cell receptor (beta chain) originates from a study of T cells after somatic rescue of genetic block. The protocol was immunoSEQ multiplex PCR, while the TCRdb copy is restricted to in-frame clones and leaves out a portion. The sample lists about 67,000 clones, 92% occurring once. The germline V gene encodes CDR1 SGHTA and CDR2 FQGNSA. Between the trimmed V and J ends, which lost 4 bases and 7 bases, there was a span of 20 bases. The CDR3 is 15 residues long. The chain recombines TRBV7-2 with TRBJ2-7, with D possibly called TRBD1 or TRBD2 (5 bases each). This receptor was taken from a man aged 40-49 years. Sequencing was carried out using peripheral blood mononuclear cells (PBMCs). DNA of the CDR3: TGTGCCAGCAGCTACGGGGCGACCCGGGATTCGGAGCAGTACTTC. Protein: CASSYGATRDSEQYF. Using reference TRBV7-2 and TRBJ2-7 for the parts outside the CDR3, the full variable domain is GAGVSQSPSNKVTEKGKDVELRCDPISGHTALYWYRQSLGQGLEFLIYFQGNSAPDKSGLPSDRFSAERTGGSVSTLTIQRTQQEDSAVYLCASSYGATRDSEQYFGPGTRLTVT.